These 32 T cell receptor beta chains came from one sample sequenced in a study of blood T cell repertoires in COVID-19. TCRdb's copy holds only in-frame clones and misses some; the assay was immunoSEQ multiplex PCR. The sample has about 57,000 clones; roughly 85% are singletons. The specimen sequenced was peripheral blood. Source of these receptors: a human donor in a cohort sampled during active COVID-19.

The chain recombines TRBV4-1 with TRBJ2-1; 7 bases are shared with TRBD2. Germline lookup yields CDR1 MGHRA and CDR2 YSYEKL. The CDR3 sequence is 14 residues long. J was trimmed by 8 bases and V by 0 bases; bases with no gene match: 4. The CDR3, as DNA: TGCGCCAGCAGCCAAGATCGGGGGGTCGATGAGCAGTTCTTC. This sequence encodes CASSQDRGVDEQFF.

The V call is TRBV7-3, the J call TRBJ2-1, with TRBD2 matching 9 bases. The CDR3 consists of 15 residues. V gave up 3 bases and J gave up 7 bases; unmatched junction bases: 7. Germline V gives CDR1 SGHTA, CDR2 FQGTGA. CDR3 residues: CASSLGSGSSNEQFF. The CDR3 nucleotides read TGTGCCAGCAGCTTGGGTAGCGGGAGTTCGAATGAGCAGTTCTTC.

The rearrangement links TRBV18 to TRBJ2-4, with a weak D call TRBD2 (5 bases). Per the germline V gene, CDR1 is KGHSH and CDR2 is LQKENI. The CDR3 length is 15 residues. V lost 2 bases to trimming and J lost 4 bases, with 12 bases between them. The CDR3 bases are TGTGCCAGCTCACCAGCACTAGTTGGGAAAAACATTCAGTACTTC. This gives the protein CASSPALVGKNIQYF.

This chain joins TRBV28 and TRBJ1-4; D possibly corresponds to TRBD1 (6 bases). V was pared by 8 bases and J by 6 bases, with 19 bases between. Per germline, CDR1 MDHEN and CDR2 SYDVKM. CDR3 size: 15 residues. CDR3 residues: CASRPPGTYDEKLFF. The CDR3 DNA is TGTGCCAGCCGTCCGCCTGGGACATACGATGAAAAACTGTTTTTT.

This chain links TRBV7-2 with TRBJ2-5; the match to TRBD2 covers 7 bases. The V and J ends lost 1 base and 2 bases, in that order; junction bases with no gene match: 1. The CDR3 contains 14 residues. Germline V CDR1 and CDR2: SGHTA, FQGNSA. In DNA form, the CDR3 reads TGTGCCAGCAGCTTAGGAGCGGGGCAAGAGACCCAGTACTTC. Encoded protein: CASSLGAGQETQYF.

This rearrangement joins TRBV18 to TRBJ1-5; 7 bases map to TRBD1. V shed 1 base, J shed 4 bases, and the junction held 7 bases outside the gene matches. This CDR3 contains 16 residues. The germline V gene encodes CDR1 KGHSH and CDR2 LQKENI. CDR3 sequence: CASSPLPGTANQPQHF. The CDR3 DNA is TGTGCCAGCTCACCACTCCCCGGGACAGCAAATCAGCCCCAGCATTTT.

The chain joins TRBV3-1 (or the pseudogene TRBV3-2) to TRBJ2-3; D is unclear. There are 14 residues in the CDR3. Germline CDR1 is LGHDT and CDR2 is YNNKEL (reference sequence). Trimming stripped 2 bases from V and 6 bases from J, with 12 bases between. The CDR3 loop reads CASSQQIMEDTQYF. The CDR3 DNA is TGTGCCAGCAGCCAACAGATAATGGAGGATACGCAGTATTTT.

The chain has TRBV5-1 and TRBJ2-1, with a possible D match to TRBD1 (6 bases). Trimming stripped 2 bases from V and 7 bases from J, with 16 bases between. The V gene's germline CDR1 is SGHRS and CDR2 YFSETQ. The CDR3 is 15 amino acids. The CDR3: CASSLTLGGPNEQFF. In DNA form, the CDR3 reads TGCGCCAGCAGCTTAACCCTAGGGGGACCGAATGAGCAGTTCTTC.

V usage is TRBV5-6 and J usage is TRBJ2-1, with 8 nucleotides matching TRBD1. The CDR3 consists of 13 residues. V shed 4 bases, J shed 8 bases, and the junction held 5 bases outside the gene matches. From germline, CDR1 is SGHDT and CDR2 YYEEEE. The CDR3 protein is CASSLGQGYEQFF. CDR3 coding DNA: TGTGCCAGCAGCCTCGGACAGGGCTATGAGCAGTTCTTC. Combining the CDR3 with reference TRBV5-6 and TRBJ2-1 gives the whole variable domain DAGVTQSPTHLIKTRGQQVTLRCSPKSGHDTVSWYQQALGQGPQFIFQYYEEEERQRGNFPDRFSGHQFPNYSSELNVNALLLGDSALYLCASSLGQGYEQFFGPGTRLTVL.

The chain combines TRBV7-2 with TRBJ1-2; weak D call: TRBD1 (6 bases). This CDR3 region has 15 residues. CDR1 is SGHTA and CDR2 is FQGNSA in the germline V gene. V shed 5 bases and J shed 1 base, with 14 bases lying between them. The CDR3 DNA reads as TGTGCCAGCAGCGACCGGGACACCCTTAACTATGGCTACACCTTC. Protein product: CASSDRDTLNYGYTF.

V is TRBV13 and J is TRBJ2-7; 9 positions agree with TRBD2. The CDR3 is 16 residues long. Germline-derived CDR1 and CDR2 are PRHDT and FYEKMQ (reference sequence). V shed 5 bases, J shed 2 bases, and the junction held 10 bases outside the gene matches. The CDR3 is CASSKAGGPGPYEQYF. In DNA form, the CDR3 reads TGTGCCAGCAGCAAAGCGGGAGGTCCTGGCCCCTACGAGCAGTACTTC. The whole variable domain, filled in from reference TRBV13 and TRBJ2-7, reads AAGVIQSPRHLIKEKRETATLKCYPIPRHDTVYWYQQGPGQDPQFLISFYEKMQSDKGSIPDRFSAQQFSDYHSELNMSSLELGDSALYFCASSKAGGPGPYEQYFGPGTRLTVT.

The chain carries TRBV10-1 and TRBJ2-3, with TRBD2 as a possible D gene (6 bases). The V and J ends lost 3 bases and 2 bases respectively, with 9 bases between them. The CDR3 has 14 amino acids. The germline CDR1 and CDR2 sequences are WNHNN and SYGVQD (reference sequence). This chain's CDR3 is CASSDGGNTDTQYF. DNA for the CDR3: TGCGCCAGCAGTGACGGGGGAAACACAGATACGCAGTATTTT.

The V call is TRBV2, the J call TRBJ2-1; weak D call: TRBD2 (5 bases). The CDR3 contains 12 residues. The germline V gene has CDR1 SNHLY and CDR2 FYNNEI. Trimming stripped 7 bases from V and 10 bases from J, with 14 bases between. CDR3 in amino acids: CASTAPSREQFF. Written as DNA, the CDR3 is TGTGCCAGCACCGCCCCTAGCAGGGAGCAGTTCTTC.

The V gene is TRBV27, the J gene TRBJ2-1, with 10 bases identical to TRBD1. Germline-derived CDR1 and CDR2 are MNHEY and SMNVEV (reference sequence). V lost 5 bases, J lost 10 bases, and 8 bases stayed unmatched. CDR3 length: 14 residues. CDR3 nucleotide sequence: TGTGCCAGCAGTCCCGGGACAGGGGTAGGGGAGCAGTTCTTC. Amino acids: CASSPGTGVGEQFF.

V gene TRBV9 combines with J gene TRBJ1-3; D gene uncertain. Per the germline V gene, CDR1 is SGDLS and CDR2 is YYNGEE. This CDR3 has 15 residues. Trimming stripped 0 bases from V and 4 bases from J, with 11 bases between. This CDR3 reads CASSVDSGRGNTIYF. In DNA form, the CDR3 reads TGTGCCAGCAGCGTAGACTCGGGGAGGGGAAACACCATATATTTT.

The chain is built from TRBV7-2 and TRBJ2-5; D gene ambiguous. V was clipped by 1 base and J by 2 bases, with 5 bases between them. This CDR3 contains 13 residues. Looked up from germline, CDR1 is SGHTA and CDR2 is FQGNSA. Here the CDR3 DNA reads TGTGCCAGCAGCTTAGGACATCAAGAGACCCAGTACTTC. It is translated as CASSLGHQETQYF.

This clone was seen only once. This chain links TRBV5-1 with TRBJ2-5; D not certain. The V end lost 3 bases, the J end lost 5 bases, and 14 bases lay between the germline ends. This CDR3 is built from 14 residues. Germline V CDR1 and CDR2: SGHRS, YFSETQ. The CDR3 DNA follows: TGCGCCAGCAGCTCCACAGTTACCAGGGAGACCCAGTACTTC. Protein sequence: CASSSTVTRETQYF. Full variable domain (remainder filled in from reference TRBV5-1 and TRBJ2-5): KAGVTQTPRYLIKTRGQQVTLSCSPISGHRSVSWYQQTPGQGLQFLFEYFSETQRNKGNFPGRFSGRQFSNSRSEMNVSTLELGDSALYLCASSSTVTRETQYFGPGTRLLVL.

The CDR3 DNA follows: TGTGCCAGCAGCCGCGGGACTAGCGGCCTGTTCTCCTACAATGAGCAGTTCTTC. As protein: CASSRGTSGLFSYNEQFF. This chain connects TRBV11-2 to TRBJ2-1, with 11 positions matching TRBD2. Trimming removed 5 bases from V and 0 bases from J; junction bases left unmatched: 9. CDR1 and CDR2 from the germline V gene are SGHAT and FQNNGV. CDR3 size: 18 residues.

This rearrangement joins TRBV24-1 to TRBJ2-1; possibly TRBD2 for D (6 bases). Trimming took off 0 bases at V and 6 bases at J, with 8 bases between the two ends. The V gene's germline CDR1 is KGHDR and CDR2 SFDVKD. This CDR3 comprises 14 residues. The CDR3 DNA reads as TGTGCCACCAGTGATTTGGGGGGAGGCAATGAGCAGTTCTTC. This translates into CATSDLGGGNEQFF.

This clone was picked up a small number of times. The V gene is TRBV4-1, the J gene TRBJ1-2; 9 nucleotides match TRBD1. The V gene end was trimmed by 2 bases and the J gene end by 8 bases; junction bases not matched to a gene: 21. The CDR3 runs to 19 residues. Germline-derived CDR1 and CDR2 are MGHRA and YSYEKL. The CDR3 region has the DNA TGCGCCAGCAGCCAAACGAACTTCGACCGGGACAGGGTTTTGGAGGGCTACACCTTC. Translation: CASSQTNFDRDRVLEGYTF.

The genes are TRBV4-2 and TRBJ1-2; 8 bases align to TRBD1. V gave up 3 bases and J gave up 8 bases; unmatched junction bases: 11. The CDR3 is made up of 15 amino acids. Germline CDR1 LGHNA, CDR2 YNFKEQ. The CDR3 loop is CASSQATGATGGYTF. In DNA, the CDR3 is TGTGCCAGCAGCCAGGCGACAGGGGCGACGGGGGGCTACACCTTC.

V gene TRBV6-5 combines with J gene TRBJ1-5, with a weak D call TRBD1 (6 bases). Germline CDR1 is MNHEY and CDR2 is SVGAGI. V was cut by 5 bases and J by 5 bases, with 13 bases left in between. This CDR3 contains 14 residues. The CDR3 here is CASSSGTPYQPQHF. CDR3 DNA sequence: TGTGCCAGCAGTAGCGGGACACCATATCAGCCCCAGCATTTT.

The V and J genes are TRBV6-5 and TRBJ2-7; 11 bases line up with TRBD2. V trimming: 6 bases; J trimming: 1 base; junction bases outside the gene matches: 5. Germline lookup yields CDR1 MNHEY and CDR2 SVGAGI. The CDR3 is made up of 15 amino acids. The CDR3 region is CASRLGTSGSYEQYF. DNA for the CDR3: TGTGCCAGCAGATTAGGGACTAGCGGATCCTACGAGCAGTACTTC.

The V and J genes are TRBV3-1 (or the pseudogene TRBV3-2) and TRBJ2-7; 14 bases are a match to TRBD2. Unmatched junction bases numbered 10, after V lost 4 bases and J lost 5 bases. This CDR3 spans 17 amino acids. CDR1 and CDR2 (germline): LGHDT, YNNKEL (reference sequence). The CDR3 here is CASSPSTPGLAGDEQYF. CDR3 DNA sequence: TGTGCCAGCAGCCCAAGTACTCCGGGACTAGCGGGAGACGAGCAGTACTTC.

V gene TRBV5-1 combines with J gene TRBJ2-5, with 12 bases fitting TRBD1. Looked up from germline, CDR1 is SGHRS and CDR2 is YFSETQ. J gave up 5 bases and V 4 bases, and 6 bases lay outside the gene matches. This CDR3 is built from 15 residues. CDR3 sequence (DNA): TGCGCCAGCAGCCTGGGACAGGGGGCGCCGGAGACCCAGTACTTC. Translated: CASSLGQGAPETQYF.

V gene TRBV19 combines with J gene TRBJ1-5; maybe TRBD1 (6 bases). This CDR3 has 15 amino acids. Germline CDR1 reads LNHDA; CDR2 reads SQIVND (reference sequence). Trimming took 7 bases from V and 3 from J, leaving 16 bases between them. The CDR3 DNA follows: TGTGCCAGTACCTCAGGGGACCGTTACAATCAGCCCCAGCATTTT. Translation gives CASTSGDRYNQPQHF.

V usage is TRBV6-1 and J usage is TRBJ1-1; 8 bases align to TRBD1. CDR3 length: 15 amino acids. CDR1 and CDR2 from the germline V gene are MNHNS and SASEGT. Trimming at V came to 3 bases and at J to 4 bases, leaving 7 bases not matched to a gene. CDR3 protein: CASSDLQGAGTEAFF. The CDR3 DNA sequence: TGTGCCAGCAGTGACCTTCAGGGGGCGGGCACTGAAGCTTTCTTT.

V is TRBV4-1 and J is TRBJ2-2; TRBD1 matches 7 bases. This CDR3 contains 16 residues. V lost 3 bases and J lost 5; bases outside the gene matches: 9. The V gene's germline CDR1 is MGHRA and CDR2 YSYEKL. CDR3 in DNA: TGCGCCAGCAGCCATATCCCGGGACAGCCTACCGGGGAGCTGTTTTTT. Its translation is CASSHIPGQPTGELFF.

The chain links TRBV30 to TRBJ1-6; D is perhaps TRBD1 (6 bases). This CDR3 comprises 13 residues. V lost 2 bases and J lost 5, with 7 bases in between. Germline CDR1 GTSNPN, CDR2 SVGIG (reference sequence). The CDR3 DNA is TGTGCCTGGAGTCAGGGGAATAATTCACCCCTCCACTTT. Translated: CAWSQGNNSPLHF.

This chain links TRBV5-1 with TRBJ2-2, with TRBD2 as a possible D gene (7 bases). The V and J ends lost 3 bases and 6 bases respectively, with 18 bases between them. The CDR3 covers 16 residues. Looked up from germline, CDR1 is SGHRS and CDR2 is YFSETQ. CDR3 sequence reads: CASSSTSKGDSGELFF. CDR3 DNA: TGCGCCAGCAGCTCGACTAGCAAGGGGGATTCCGGGGAGCTGTTTTTT.

The rearrangement links TRBV7-6 to TRBJ2-5; 7 nucleotides align to TRBD1. Germline V gives CDR1 SGHVS, CDR2 FNYEAQ. This CDR3 region has 13 residues. The ends lost 5 bases at V and 4 bases at J; junction bases unmatched: 4. In nucleotides, the CDR3 is TGTGCCAGCAGCCAAAACAGGGGAGAGACCCAGTACTTC. This codes for CASSQNRGETQYF.

The V call is TRBV6-1, the J call TRBJ2-7; TRBD1 matches 8 bases. The CDR3 has 15 amino acids. J lost 1 base, V lost 2 bases, and 4 bases had no gene match. Germline CDR1 is MNHNS and CDR2 is SASEGT. In nucleotides, the CDR3 is TGTGCCAGCAGTGAATATAGGACAGGGTCCTACGAGCAGTACTTC. Protein product: CASSEYRTGSYEQYF.